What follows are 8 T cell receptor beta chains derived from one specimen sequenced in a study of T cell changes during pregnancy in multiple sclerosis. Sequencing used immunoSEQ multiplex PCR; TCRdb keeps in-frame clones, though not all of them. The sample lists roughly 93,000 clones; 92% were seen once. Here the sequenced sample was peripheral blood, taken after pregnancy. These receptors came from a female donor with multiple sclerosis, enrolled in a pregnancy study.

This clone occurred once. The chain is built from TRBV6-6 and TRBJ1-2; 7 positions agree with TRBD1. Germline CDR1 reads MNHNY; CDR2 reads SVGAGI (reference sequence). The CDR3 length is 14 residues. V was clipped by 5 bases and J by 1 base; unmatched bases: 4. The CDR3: CASSQTGFNYGYTF. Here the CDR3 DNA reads TGTGCCAGCAGTCAGACAGGGTTTAACTATGGCTACACCTTC.

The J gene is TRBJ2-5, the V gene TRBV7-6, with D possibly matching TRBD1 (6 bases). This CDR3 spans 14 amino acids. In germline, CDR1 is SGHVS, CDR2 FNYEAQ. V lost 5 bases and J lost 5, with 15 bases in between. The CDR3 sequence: CASSTQGSVETQYF. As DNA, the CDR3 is TGTGCCAGCAGCACCCAGGGGAGTGTGGAGACCCAGTACTTC.

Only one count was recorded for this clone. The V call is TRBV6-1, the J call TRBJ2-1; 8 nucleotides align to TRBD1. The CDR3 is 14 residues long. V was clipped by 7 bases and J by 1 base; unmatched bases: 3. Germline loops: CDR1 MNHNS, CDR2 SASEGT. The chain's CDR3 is CASTYRGSYNEQFF. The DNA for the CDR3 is TGTGCCAGCACTTACAGGGGGTCCTACAATGAGCAGTTCTTC.

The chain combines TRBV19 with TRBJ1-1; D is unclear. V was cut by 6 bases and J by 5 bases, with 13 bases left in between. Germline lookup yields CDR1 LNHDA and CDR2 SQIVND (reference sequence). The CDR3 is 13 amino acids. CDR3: CASRLGVKTEAFF. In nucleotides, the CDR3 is TGTGCCAGTAGGCTAGGAGTTAAAACTGAAGCTTTCTTT.

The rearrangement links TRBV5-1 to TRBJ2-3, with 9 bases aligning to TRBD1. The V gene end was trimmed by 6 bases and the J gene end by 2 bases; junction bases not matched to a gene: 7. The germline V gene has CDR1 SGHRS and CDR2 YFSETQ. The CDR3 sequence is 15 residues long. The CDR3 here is CASTLGQGVTDTQYF. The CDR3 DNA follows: TGCGCCAGCACCCTGGGACAGGGAGTCACAGATACGCAGTATTTT.

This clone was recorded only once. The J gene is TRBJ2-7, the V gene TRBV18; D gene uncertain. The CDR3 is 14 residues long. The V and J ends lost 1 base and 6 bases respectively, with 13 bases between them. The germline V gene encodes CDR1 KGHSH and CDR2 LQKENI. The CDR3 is CASSPLETGGEQYF. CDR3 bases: TGTGCCAGCTCACCACTTGAAACTGGCGGCGAGCAGTACTTC.

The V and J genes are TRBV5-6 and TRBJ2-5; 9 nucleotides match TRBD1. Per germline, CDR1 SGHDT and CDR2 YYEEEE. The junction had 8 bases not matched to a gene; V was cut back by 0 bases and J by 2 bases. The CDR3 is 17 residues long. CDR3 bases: TGTGCCAGCAGCTTGGAACGGACAGGGGAACTACAAGAGACCCAGTACTTC. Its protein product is CASSLERTGELQETQYF.

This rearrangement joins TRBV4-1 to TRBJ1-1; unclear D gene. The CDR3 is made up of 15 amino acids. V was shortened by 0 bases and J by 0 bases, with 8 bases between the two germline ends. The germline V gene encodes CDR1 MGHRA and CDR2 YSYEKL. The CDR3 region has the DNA TGCGCCAGCAGCCAAGATACACCAATGAACACTGAAGCTTTCTTT. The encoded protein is CASSQDTPMNTEAFF.